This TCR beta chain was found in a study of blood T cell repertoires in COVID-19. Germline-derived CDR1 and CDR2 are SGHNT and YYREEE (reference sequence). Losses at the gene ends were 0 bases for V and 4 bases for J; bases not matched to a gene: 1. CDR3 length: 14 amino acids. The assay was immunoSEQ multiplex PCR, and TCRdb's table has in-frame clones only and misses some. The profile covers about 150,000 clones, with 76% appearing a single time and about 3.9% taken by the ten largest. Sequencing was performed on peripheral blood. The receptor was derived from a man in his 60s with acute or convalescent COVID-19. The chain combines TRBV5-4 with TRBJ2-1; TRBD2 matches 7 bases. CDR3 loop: CASSLGGGYNEQFF. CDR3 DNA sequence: TGTGCCAGCAGCTTGGGCGGGGGTTACAATGAGCAGTTCTTC.